This T cell receptor beta chain stems from a study of a mutant IDH1 vaccine in newly diagnosed glioma (dated by TCRdb to about 2021). For the wider study: Patients received eight vaccinations in weeks 1, 3, 5, 7, 11, 15, 19 and 23, corresponding to visits V03 through V10. Prior to enrollment, patients had been given standard therapy consisting of radiotherapy alone, temozolomide alone, or radiochemotherapy with temozolomide, with the combination given to most patients. Peripheral blood was collected at six visits: V03 (baseline), V05, V07, V10, V12 and V13. The approximately 33 treated patients were approximately 62% male and 37.5% female, with a mean age of around 40 years. For exploratory analyses, longitudinal TCRB deep sequencing was carried out in around 24 treated patients wherever samples were available. Vaccination started 4-6 weeks after radiotherapy alone, or was given together with temozolomide cycles in the groups whose treatment included chemotherapy.

Receptors were amplified or captured by the immunoSEQ multiplex PCR assay. The hsTCRB Kit was used according to the manufacturer's protocol to amplify rearranged TCR beta chain sequences. TCRB libraries were sequenced on an Illumina MiSeq. Per the authors' processing: The proprietary platform of the kit vendor was used for demultiplexing, trimming and gene mapping. The table was pulled from immuneACCESS by TCRdb, which kept in-frame rearrangements only. Such tables lose some clones; where checked, under half of the loss comes from unresolved V genes, and the rest has no known cause. V and J calls plus clone size are reproduced from that table; the DNA served to infer D and trimming. The table for this sample lists around 80,000 clones; around 85% of them were counted only once. Around 0.77% of the sample comes from the top ten. Broader findings and caveats from the paper: Immune responses induced by the vaccine were seen in roughly 95% of patients across multiple MHC alleles. The authors noted that analyses of patient blood samples could not be reproduced because of sample limitations. No apparent relationship was observed between pseudoprogression and alterations in the top peripheral T cell clonotypes detected by TCRB sequencing. Availability determined which PBMC samples were chosen for TCRB deep sequencing.

Read against the paper, the sample's time point label means: week 23, last vaccination. Each vaccine dose, consisting of 300 ug of a 20-mer mutant IDH1 peptide in Montanide, was administered subcutaneously with topical imiquimod. The donors had newly diagnosed IDH1-mutant astrocytomas of WHO grade 3 or 4 that showed loss of nuclear ATRX. The samples were drawn from NOA16, a multicentre, single-arm, open-label phase I trial in Germany that tested a mutant IDH1 peptide vaccine in humans for the first time. Genomic DNA for TCRB sequencing was extracted from EDTA blood using the DNeasy Blood and Tissue Kit. After removal of 5 bases from V and 5 bases from J, the junction retains 5 bases not matched to a gene. The CDR3 holds 14 amino acids from the cysteine to the phenylalanine. Only CDR3 DNA remains: 42 bases, in frame from the first base. The germline V gene (reference sequence) supplies CDR1 MNHEY and CDR2 SMNVEV.

Comments on this clone: Its specific antigen is unknown. It has no much larger one-base neighbor in the sample; base qualities were not kept.

The chain joins TRBV27 to TRBJ2-1; 8 nucleotides in the junction match TRBD1. The TCR sequence derives from a woman in her forties or fifties with glioma. The specimen was PBMCs, collected from a glioma patient whose treatment included an IDH1 peptide vaccine. The DNA is TGTGCCAGCAGTCTAGGACAGGGCCACAATGAGCAGTTCTTC. It translates to CASSLGQGHNEQFF.